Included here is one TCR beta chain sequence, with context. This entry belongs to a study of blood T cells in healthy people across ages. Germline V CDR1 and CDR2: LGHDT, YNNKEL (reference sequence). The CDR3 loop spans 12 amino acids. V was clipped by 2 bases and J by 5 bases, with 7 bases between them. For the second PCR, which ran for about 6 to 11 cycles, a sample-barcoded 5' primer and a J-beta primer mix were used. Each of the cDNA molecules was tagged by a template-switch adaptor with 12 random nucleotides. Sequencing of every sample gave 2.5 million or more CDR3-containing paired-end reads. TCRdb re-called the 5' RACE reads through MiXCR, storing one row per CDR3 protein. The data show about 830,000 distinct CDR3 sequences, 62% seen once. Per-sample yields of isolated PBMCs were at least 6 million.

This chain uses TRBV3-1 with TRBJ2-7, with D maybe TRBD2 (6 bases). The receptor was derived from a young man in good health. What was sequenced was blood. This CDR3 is CASSQPGDEQYF. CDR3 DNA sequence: TGTGCCAGCAGCCAACCGGGGGACGAGCAGTACTTC.